This passage covers 5 T cell receptor beta chains from one sample sequenced in a study of shared clonotypes between healthy human individuals. Generated by immunoSEQ multiplex PCR, the TCRdb table keeps only in-frame clones and is missing some. The sample holds around 480,000 clones, almost 80% seen once. What was sequenced was PBMCs. These receptor sequences come from a middle-aged woman in good health. Some clones in this sample may be carry-over from other donors' samples.

The J gene is TRBJ2-1, the V gene TRBV5-4; a possible D gene is TRBD2 (5 bases). The CDR3 spans 12 residues. CDR1 is SGHNT, CDR2 YYREEE, per germline (reference sequence). Trimming stripped 1 base from V and 7 bases from J, with 6 bases between. The CDR3 DNA sequence: TGTGCCAGCAGCTTGCCGGGAAATGAGCAGTTCTTC. As protein: CASSLPGNEQFF.

V gene TRBV18 combines with J gene TRBJ1-3; D unresolved. Trimming pared 3 bases from V and 0 bases from J, leaving 15 bases between. CDR1 is KGHSH, CDR2 LQKENI, per germline. CDR3 size: 17 residues. Here the CDR3 DNA reads TGTGCCAGCTCACCCGGAAAGGAGTCGCTCTCTGGAAACACCATATATTTT. Amino acid sequence: CASSPGKESLSGNTIYF.

This clone came up once. This chain uses TRBV11-3 with TRBJ2-7; the match to TRBD2 covers 8 bases. The ends lost 1 base at V and 3 bases at J; junction bases unmatched: 5. CDR3 length: 15 residues. CDR1 SGHNT and CDR2 YENEEA come from the germline V gene. The CDR3 region has the DNA TGTGCCAGCAGCTTAGCCCCGACTAGCGTCTACGAGCAGTACTTC. Protein sequence: CASSLAPTSVYEQYF.

The chain is built from TRBV28 and TRBJ2-5; 11 nucleotides agree with TRBD2. The V gene end was trimmed by 2 bases and the J gene end by 5 bases; junction bases not matched to a gene: 4. Germline CDR1 and CDR2: MDHEN and SYDVKM. The length of the CDR3 is 15 residues. The CDR3 region is CASSLMTSGMETQYF. CDR3 in DNA: TGTGCCAGCAGTTTAATGACTAGCGGGATGGAGACCCAGTACTTC.

The chain employs TRBV7-3 and TRBJ2-3; maybe TRBD2 (5 bases). Germline values: CDR1 SGHTA, CDR2 FQGTGA. Trimming removed 5 bases from V and 11 bases from J, with 17 bases in between. The CDR3 runs to 13 residues. CDR3 nucleotide sequence: TGTGCCAGCAGCCCCGTTGGCGCGAGGGTGCAGTATTTT. Encoded protein: CASSPVGARVQYF.